The 15 T cell receptor beta chains given below trace back to one sample, sequenced in a study of siplizumab effects on memory and regulatory T cells. The assay was immunoSEQ multiplex PCR, and TCRdb's table has in-frame clones only and misses some. This sample yields about 80,000 clones, of which about 95% are seen a single time; approximately 18% belongs to the top ten. The sample taken for sequencing was CD8+ T cells sorted from blood. The source is a human donor in good health.

The chain joins TRBV10-2 to TRBJ2-7; 8 bases map to TRBD2. The germline V gene encodes CDR1 WSHSY and CDR2 SAAADI. V shed 3 bases and J 4 bases; nucleotides not matched to a gene: 11. This CDR3 region has 16 residues. The CDR3 nucleotides are TGCGCCAGCAGTGACCTCCCGGTTAGCGGGATATACGAGCAGTACTTC. It is translated as CASSDLPVSGIYEQYF.

The genes are TRBV4-1 and TRBJ2-5; D perhaps matches TRBD2 (5 bases). V lost 4 bases and J lost 5, with 20 bases in between. There are 16 residues in the CDR3. CDR1 MGHRA and CDR2 YSYEKL come from the germline V gene. CDR3 coding DNA: TGCGCCAGCAGCCCTACCGGCCTAGCTAGTCAGGAGACCCAGTACTTC. Protein: CASSPTGLASQETQYF.

The chain carries TRBV9 and TRBJ2-5; TRBD2 is a possible D gene (5 bases). Germline CDR1 reads SGDLS; CDR2 reads YYNGEE. CDR3 size: 16 residues. V was pared by 3 bases and J by 1 base, with 16 bases between. The chain's CDR3 is CASSAQAADFQETQYF. CDR3 bases: TGTGCCAGCAGCGCCCAGGCGGCGGACTTCCAAGAGACCCAGTACTTC. Filled out from reference TRBV9 and TRBJ2-5, the complete variable domain reads DSGVTQTPKHLITATGQRVTLRCSPRSGDLSVYWYQQSLDQGLQFLIQYYNGEERAKGNILERFSAQQFPDLHSELNLSSLELGDSALYFCASSAQAADFQETQYFGPGTRLLVL.

This rearrangement joins TRBV29-1 to TRBJ2-7; D remains unclear. The CDR3 loop spans 13 amino acids. Germline-derived CDR1 and CDR2 are SQVTM and ANQGSEA. V was shortened by 7 bases and J by 2 bases, with 15 bases between the two germline ends. Written as DNA, the CDR3 is TGCAGCGCTGTTTCGCCACAAACCTACGAGCAGTACTTC. Its protein is CSAVSPQTYEQYF.

This chain uses TRBV19 with TRBJ2-7; perhaps TRBD1 as D (5 bases). Germline assignment: CDR1 LNHDA and CDR2 SQIVND (reference sequence). The CDR3 is 13 amino acids. V shed 5 bases and J shed 7 bases, with 15 bases lying between them. The CDR3 nucleotides are TGTGCCAGTAGTGCCGCCAGGGCAGGGGAGCAGTACTTC. Amino acids: CASSAARAGEQYF.

The genes are TRBV6-5 and TRBJ2-3, with D maybe TRBD2 (5 bases). This CDR3 is 13 amino acids long. Germline CDR1 MNHEY, CDR2 SVGAGI. V was trimmed by 7 bases and J by 4 bases, leaving 12 bases between them. CDR3 bases: TGTGCCAGCACCAGCGGATTTGCAGATACGCAGTATTTT. It yields the protein CASTSGFADTQYF.

The gene calls are TRBV13 and TRBJ2-5; tentatively, D is TRBD1 (5 bases). Trimming pared 7 bases from V and 5 bases from J, leaving 14 bases between. CDR3 size: 13 residues. Looked up from germline, CDR1 is PRHDT and CDR2 is FYEKMQ (reference sequence). CDR3 DNA sequence: TGTGCCAGCACCCTAGAGGCAGGGGAGACCCAGTACTTC. It encodes CASTLEAGETQYF.

This chain uses TRBV5-6 with TRBJ2-5, with D perhaps TRBD1 (8 bases). Trimming pared 3 bases from V and 4 bases from J, leaving 19 bases between. The V gene's germline CDR1 is SGHDT and CDR2 YYEEEE. This CDR3 has 16 residues. CDR3 nucleotide sequence: TGTGCCAGCAGCTCCGGCCCCACAGGGGGGGGAGAGACCCAGTACTTC. This codes for CASSSGPTGGGETQYF.

The rearrangement joins TRBV13 to TRBJ2-7; D not resolved. There are 14 residues in the CDR3. Trimming removed 5 bases at V and 0 bases at J, with 11 bases between. Germline assignment: CDR1 PRHDT and CDR2 FYEKMQ (reference sequence). In nucleotides, the CDR3 is TGTGCCAGCAGCCCGAGCCTGAGCTCCTACGAGCAGTACTTC. It codes for CASSPSLSSYEQYF.

The chain has TRBV14 and TRBJ1-4; D uncertain. V lost 1 base to trimming and J lost 7 bases, with 13 bases between them. This CDR3 has 15 residues. Per the germline V gene, CDR1 is SGHDN and CDR2 is FVKESK. CDR3 sequence reads: CASSQVPTAGEKLFF. In DNA form, the CDR3 reads TGTGCCAGCAGCCAAGTCCCTACGGCTGGTGAAAAACTGTTTTTT.

The chain combines TRBV7-8 with TRBJ2-5, with 9 bases matching TRBD1. Germline CDR1 reads SGHVS; CDR2 reads FQNEAQ. This CDR3 is 15 amino acids long. Germline trimming cut 2 bases from V and 1 base from J; bases unmatched to any gene: 2. The CDR3 nucleotides read TGTGCCAGCAGCTTAAACAGGGGGCGCCAAGAGACCCAGTACTTC. It encodes CASSLNRGRQETQYF.

The chain employs TRBV4-2 and TRBJ2-7, with a weak D call TRBD1 (5 bases). Germline CDR1 is LGHNA and CDR2 is YNFKEQ. This CDR3 comprises 13 residues. V lost 0 bases, J lost 4 bases, and 7 bases lay in between. The DNA for the CDR3 is TGTGCCAGCAGCCAAGATCAGGGTTACGAGCAGTACTTC. Translation: CASSQDQGYEQYF.

The V gene is TRBV6-5, the J gene TRBJ1-1; D not certain. Trimming left V 5 bases short and J 1 base short, with 11 bases between. Germline CDR1 and CDR2: MNHEY and SVGAGI. This CDR3 contains 14 residues. The DNA for the CDR3 is TGTGCCAGCAGTGAATCCCACGAGAACACTGAAGCTTTCTTT. Protein sequence: CASSESHENTEAFF.

The genes are TRBV4-1 and TRBJ2-7, with 7 bases identical to TRBD2. CDR3 length equals 16 residues. The germline gives CDR1 MGHRA, CDR2 YSYEKL. Germline trimming cut 3 bases from V and 2 bases from J; bases unmatched to any gene: 10. This chain's CDR3 is CASSQHLAGVAYEQYF. The CDR3 DNA reads TGCGCCAGCAGCCAGCATTTGGCGGGAGTAGCCTACGAGCAGTACTTC.

The chain uses TRBV5-4 and TRBJ2-1; no clear D gene. Trimming left V 0 bases short and J 0 bases short, with 7 bases between. CDR1 SGHNT and CDR2 YYREEE come from the germline V gene (reference sequence). This CDR3 has 15 residues. CDR3 amino acids: CASSLVQSSYNEQFF. CDR3 nucleotide sequence: TGTGCCAGCAGCTTGGTGCAGAGCTCCTACAATGAGCAGTTCTTC.